Listed here are 27 T cell receptor beta chains from one sample, sequenced in a study of identical twins. In TCRdb, the 5' RACE reads were re-called with MiXCR into one record per CDR3 protein. The sample lists 200,000 to 250,000 distinct CDR3 sequences; under 8.5% were seen once. The sample was also linked to a second study, of T cells expressing NK-cell markers.

Sequencing input: CD8+ T cells sorted from blood. All receptors derive from a woman aged 18 to 35 in good health.

This clonotype was counted only a few times. The V call is TRBV10-2, the J call TRBJ2-7, with D perhaps assigned TRBD1 or TRBD2 (6 bases each). Trimming shortened V by 8 bases and J by 3 bases, and 14 bases separated the two germline ends. This CDR3 contains 13 residues. Per the germline V gene, CDR1 is WSHSY and CDR2 is SAAADI. The DNA of the CDR3 is TGCGCCAGCGGCGGGACACCGAACTACGAGCAGTACTTC. Amino acids: CASGGTPNYEQYF.

This clonotype was recorded a few times. The V call is TRBV2, the J call TRBJ2-7, with unresolved D. Germline loops: CDR1 SNHLY, CDR2 FYNNEI. V shed 6 bases and J shed 4 bases, with 16 bases lying between them. The length of the CDR3 is 14 residues. The CDR3 DNA is TGTGCCAGCAGCTCACATCTGGATGATTACGAGCAGTACTTC. Its protein product is CASSSHLDDYEQYF. Full variable domain (remainder filled in from reference TRBV2 and TRBJ2-7): EPEVTQTPSHQVTQMGQEVILRCVPISNHLYFYWYRQILGQKVEFLVSFYNNEISEKSEIFDDQFSVERPDGSNFTLKIRSTKLEDSAMYFCASSSHLDDYEQYFGPGTRLTVT.

This clonotype was observed a few times. The rearrangement joins TRBV9 to TRBJ1-3; D remains ambiguous. The CDR3 extends over 10 amino acids. The V gene's germline CDR1 is SGDLS and CDR2 YYNGEE. V was clipped by 3 bases and J by 8 bases, with 3 bases between them. CDR3 coding DNA: TGTGCCAGCAGCGGGGACACCATATATTTT. Amino acid sequence: CASSGDTIYF.

A few counts support this clonotype. The chain uses TRBV9 and TRBJ2-3; D is unresolved. V was pared by 0 bases and J by 3 bases, with 5 bases between. Germline CDR1 is SGDLS and CDR2 is YYNGEE. The CDR3 is made up of 13 amino acids. This CDR3 is CASSVVTTDTQYF. The DNA for the CDR3 is TGTGCCAGCAGCGTAGTAACGACAGATACGCAGTATTTT.

This clonotype was seen repeatedly, ten times or more. V and J are TRBV7-9 and TRBJ1-6; D gene unclear. Trimming stripped 1 base from V and 10 bases from J, with 5 bases between. From germline, CDR1 is SEHNR and CDR2 FQNEAQ (reference sequence). The CDR3 runs 12 residues. The CDR3 is CASSLDLSPLHF. Here the CDR3 DNA reads TGTGCCAGCAGCTTAGACTTATCACCCCTCCACTTT. Full variable domain (rest looked up from reference TRBV7-9 and TRBJ1-6): DTGVSQNPRHKITKRGQNVTFRCDPISEHNRLYWYRQTLGQGPEFLTYFQNEAQLEKSRLLSDRFSAERPKGSFSTLEIQRTEQGDSAMYLCASSLDLSPLHFGNGTRLTVT.

The V call is TRBV9, the J call TRBJ2-1, with 10 positions matching TRBD2. The CDR3 runs to 15 residues. V was clipped by 6 bases and J by 4 bases; unmatched bases: 7. Germline V lookup: CDR1 SGDLS, CDR2 YYNGEE. The CDR3 DNA sequence: TGTGCCAGCAAACCAGGACTAGCGGTTTACAATGAGCAGTTCTTC. Translation gives CASKPGLAVYNEQFF.

The sample holds one count of this clonotype. V usage is TRBV5-6 and J usage is TRBJ1-5; D ambiguous. The V and J ends lost 9 bases and 2 bases respectively, with 12 bases between them. Germline CDR1 and CDR2: SGHDT and YYEEEE. This CDR3 contains 13 residues. The CDR3 DNA reads TGTGCCATGAGCTCCGGGGGCAATCAGCCCCAGCATTTT. Encoded protein: CAMSSGGNQPQHF.

J is TRBJ2-1 and V is TRBV7-8; D call uncertain. The CDR3 spans 14 residues. From germline, CDR1 is SGHVS and CDR2 FQNEAQ. V was cut by 3 bases and J by 8 bases, with 14 bases left in between. CDR3 amino acids: CASSFALGGDEQFF. In DNA, the CDR3 is TGTGCCAGCAGCTTCGCCCTCGGTGGGGATGAGCAGTTCTTC.

This clonotype was seen ten or more times. V gene TRBV20-1 combines with J gene TRBJ2-1, with D maybe TRBD2 (6 bases). The CDR3 has 16 amino acids. The V end was cut by 1 base, the J end by 3 bases, with 16 bases between. CDR1 and CDR2 from the germline V gene are DFQATT and SNEGSKA (reference sequence). Here the CDR3 DNA reads TGCAGTGCTAGAGGAGCCCTGAGACTAGGCTACAATGAGCAGTTCTTC. This gives the protein CSARGALRLGYNEQFF.

The chain joins TRBV12-3 or TRBV12-4 to TRBJ1-6; D is unclear. This CDR3 comprises 15 residues. V was trimmed by 7 bases and J by 10 bases, leaving 20 bases between them. CDR3 sequence: CASTVSGVGRSPLHF. The CDR3 coding sequence is TGTGCCAGCACCGTATCCGGGGTGGGGAGATCACCCCTCCACTTT.

This chain links TRBV6-1 with TRBJ2-6, with a possible D match to TRBD1 (5 bases). Germline lookup yields CDR1 MNHNS and CDR2 SASEGT. This CDR3 comprises 15 residues. Deletions cut 6 bases from V and 1 base from J, with 10 bases between. This CDR3 reads CASSPRVSGANVLTF. In DNA, the CDR3 is TGTGCCAGCAGCCCCAGGGTTTCTGGGGCCAACGTCCTGACTTTC.

There are a few counts of this clonotype. Written as DNA, the CDR3 is TGTGCCAGCAGCCAGGGACTAGCAGTCTATGAGCAGTTCTTC. It yields the protein CASSQGLAVYEQFF. The V and J genes are TRBV6-1 and TRBJ2-1; TRBD2 aligns across 9 bases. V shed 6 bases and J 8 bases; nucleotides not matched to a gene: 8. The germline gives CDR1 MNHNS, CDR2 SASEGT. This CDR3 is 14 amino acids long.

This clonotype came up a few times. V and J are TRBV30 and TRBJ1-2, with D maybe TRBD1 (5 bases). From germline, CDR1 is GTSNPN and CDR2 SVGIG (reference sequence). Trimming shortened V by 4 bases and J by 7 bases, and 28 bases separated the two germline ends. The CDR3 is made up of 17 amino acids. As DNA, the CDR3 is TGTGCCTGGACGCCATGGGGGATCAAGGAGGGACTATTTGGCTACACCTTC. Translation gives CAWTPWGIKEGLFGYTF.

The rearrangement uses TRBV6-4 and TRBJ2-1; unclear D gene. Germline CDR1 and CDR2: MRHNA and SNTAGT. V lost 0 bases to trimming and J lost 5 bases, with 8 bases between them. There are 14 residues in the CDR3. In DNA, the CDR3 is TGTGCCAGCAGTGACTCTAGGACGGACAATGAGCAGTTCTTC. Encoded protein: CASSDSRTDNEQFF.

This clonotype was recorded at least ten times. This chain joins TRBV7-8 and TRBJ2-7; the match to TRBD2 covers 9 bases. Looked up from germline, CDR1 is SGHVS and CDR2 is FQNEAQ. The CDR3 has 16 residues. J gave up 3 bases and V 1 base, and 7 bases lay outside the gene matches. In DNA, the CDR3 is TGTGCCAGCAGCTTAGGTGGTAGCGGGAGCAACTACGAGCAGTACTTC. This encodes CASSLGGSGSNYEQYF.

This clonotype was counted a few times. The chain couples TRBV9 to TRBJ2-1; 10 bases line up with TRBD2. The J segment lost 9 bases and the V segment lost 3 bases, leaving 12 bases of the junction unmatched. CDR1 and CDR2 from the germline V gene are SGDLS and YYNGEE. The CDR3 extends over 16 amino acids. The CDR3 region is CASSGLAGGFLGEQFF. CDR3 DNA: TGTGCCAGCAGCGGATTAGCGGGAGGTTTTTTGGGTGAGCAGTTCTTC.

This clonotype was seen more than once but under ten times. The chain joins TRBV20-1 to TRBJ1-4, with D perhaps matching TRBD1 (5 bases). Trimming stripped 1 base from V and 8 bases from J, with 14 bases between. CDR1 DFQATT and CDR2 SNEGSKA come from the germline V gene (reference sequence). The CDR3 is made up of 14 amino acids. In DNA, the CDR3 is TGCAGTGCTAGAGGTGTCGGGACTGAAGAAAAACTGTTTTTT. Amino acid sequence: CSARGVGTEEKLFF.

This clonotype was seen more than once but under ten times. The chain's CDR3 is CASSQALGPAAEQYF. As DNA, the CDR3 is TGTGCCAGCAGCCAGGCTCTAGGCCCAGCAGCCGAGCAGTACTTC. The chain has TRBV14 and TRBJ2-7; unclear D gene. The V gene lost 3 bases and the J gene lost 6 bases, with 18 bases spanning the gap. The V gene's germline CDR1 is SGHDN and CDR2 FVKESK. This CDR3 has 15 residues.

The chain combines TRBV19 with TRBJ2-2; D remains unclear. Trimming removed 6 bases at V and 1 base at J, with 12 bases between. The CDR3 covers 15 residues. Germline CDR1 LNHDA, CDR2 SQIVND (reference sequence). CDR3 residues: CASSLRYGNTGELFF. The CDR3 DNA is TGTGCCAGTAGCCTACGTTACGGGAACACCGGGGAGCTGTTTTTT.

This clonotype occurred many times. The J gene is TRBJ2-5, the V gene TRBV27; 7 positions match TRBD1. This CDR3 is built from 13 residues. V shed 6 bases and J 4 bases; nucleotides not matched to a gene: 5. The germline gives CDR1 MNHEY, CDR2 SMNVEV (reference sequence). The DNA of the CDR3 is TGTGCCAGCAGCCTCCCAGGGGGAGAGACCCAGTACTTC. Protein: CASSLPGGETQYF.

The chain recombines TRBV5-6 with TRBJ2-2; D is possibly TRBD2 (6 bases). This CDR3 is built from 13 residues. The germline V gene encodes CDR1 SGHDT and CDR2 YYEEEE. Trimming removed 2 bases at V and 9 bases at J, with 11 bases between. CDR3 sequence: CASSFGGLWELFF. CDR3 in DNA: TGTGCCAGCAGCTTCGGGGGACTCTGGGAGCTGTTTTTT.

The rearrangement uses TRBV20-1 and TRBJ2-7; D is perhaps TRBD2 (6 bases). Germline V gives CDR1 DFQATT, CDR2 SNEGSKA (reference sequence). Trimming shortened V by 3 bases and J by 0 bases, and 12 bases separated the two germline ends. The CDR3 runs 14 residues. The CDR3 loop reads CSARDPGLSYEQYF. In DNA form, the CDR3 reads TGCAGTGCTAGGGACCCGGGACTCTCCTACGAGCAGTACTTC.

This chain links TRBV9 with TRBJ2-3; D unclear. Trimming removed 0 bases from V and 2 bases from J, with 10 bases in between. The CDR3 totals 15 residues. CDR1 is SGDLS, CDR2 YYNGEE, per germline. CDR3 bases: TGTGCCAGCAGCGTAGGCTTCAGTGTCACAGATACGCAGTATTTT. Protein sequence: CASSVGFSVTDTQYF.

At least ten counts were recorded for this clonotype. The rearrangement links TRBV13 to TRBJ1-1; perhaps TRBD1 as D (5 bases). V was shortened by 4 bases and J by 4 bases, with 34 bases between the two germline ends. Germline CDR1 PRHDT, CDR2 FYEKMQ (reference sequence). The CDR3 consists of 21 residues. The CDR3 spells CASSSTEGDLSRDPLATEAFF. In DNA, the CDR3 is TGTGCCAGCAGCTCGACGGAAGGGGATCTTTCGCGGGACCCTTTGGCCACTGAAGCTTTCTTT.

This clonotype came up a few times. The chain has TRBV12-5 and TRBJ2-7; 7 bases match TRBD1. The CDR3 has 15 residues. In germline, CDR1 is LGHNT, CDR2 FRNRAP. Trimming at V came to 6 bases and at J to 2 bases, leaving 10 bases not matched to a gene. CDR3 coding DNA: TGTGCTAGTGGCCCCGACAGGGATGGGACCTACGAGCAGTACTTC. Protein sequence: CASGPDRDGTYEQYF.

This clonotype was counted between two and nine times. The chain employs TRBV12-3 or TRBV12-4 and TRBJ1-1, with a tentative D call TRBD1 (6 bases). V lost 6 bases and J lost 5, with 19 bases in between. The CDR3 is made up of 15 amino acids. In nucleotides, the CDR3 is TGTGCCAGCAGCATAAAGGGGGGCGTAGGGACTGAAGCTTTCTTT. It codes for CASSIKGGVGTEAFF.

The genes are TRBV4-3 and TRBJ1-5, with D unresolved. The CDR3 has 15 residues. V was clipped by 8 bases and J by 0 bases, with 14 bases between them. Germline-derived CDR1 and CDR2 are LGHNA and YSLEER. CDR3 DNA: TGCGCCAGCCGGCAGGACCTTAATAGCAATCAGCCCCAGCATTTT. As protein: CASRQDLNSNQPQHF.